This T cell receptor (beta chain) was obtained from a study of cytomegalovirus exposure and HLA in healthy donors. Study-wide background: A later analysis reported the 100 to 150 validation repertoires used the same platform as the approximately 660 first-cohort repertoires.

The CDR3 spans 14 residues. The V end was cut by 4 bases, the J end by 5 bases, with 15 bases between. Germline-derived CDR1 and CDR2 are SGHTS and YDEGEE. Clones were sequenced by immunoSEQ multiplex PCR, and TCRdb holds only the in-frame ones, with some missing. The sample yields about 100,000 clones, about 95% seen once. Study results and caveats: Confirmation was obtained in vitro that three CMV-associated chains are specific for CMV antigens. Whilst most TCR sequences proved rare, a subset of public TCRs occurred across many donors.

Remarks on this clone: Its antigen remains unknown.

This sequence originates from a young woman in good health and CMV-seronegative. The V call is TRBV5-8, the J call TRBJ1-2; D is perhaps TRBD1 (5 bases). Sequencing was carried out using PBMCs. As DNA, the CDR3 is TGTGCCAGCAGCCGCCAACAGGAGCCATATGGCTACACCTTC. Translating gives CASSRQQEPYGYTF.